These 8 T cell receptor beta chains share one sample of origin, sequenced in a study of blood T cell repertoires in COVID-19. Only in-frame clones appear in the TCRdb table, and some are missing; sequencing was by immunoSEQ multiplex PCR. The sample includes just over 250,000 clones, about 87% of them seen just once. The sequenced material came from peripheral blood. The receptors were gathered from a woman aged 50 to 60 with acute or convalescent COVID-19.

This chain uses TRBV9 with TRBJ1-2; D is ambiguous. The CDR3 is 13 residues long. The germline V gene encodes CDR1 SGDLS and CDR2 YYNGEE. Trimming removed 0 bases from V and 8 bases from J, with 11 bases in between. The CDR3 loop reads CASSVVSGGGYTF. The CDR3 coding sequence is TGTGCCAGCAGCGTAGTTTCAGGTGGAGGCTACACCTTC.

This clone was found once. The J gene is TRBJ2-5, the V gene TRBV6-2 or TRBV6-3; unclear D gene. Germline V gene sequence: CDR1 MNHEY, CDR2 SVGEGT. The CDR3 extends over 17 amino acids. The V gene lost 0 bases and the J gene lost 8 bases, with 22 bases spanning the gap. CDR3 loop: CASSYSMADGTEATQYF. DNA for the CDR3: TGTGCCAGCAGTTACTCGATGGCTGACGGAACCGAGGCAACCCAGTACTTC.

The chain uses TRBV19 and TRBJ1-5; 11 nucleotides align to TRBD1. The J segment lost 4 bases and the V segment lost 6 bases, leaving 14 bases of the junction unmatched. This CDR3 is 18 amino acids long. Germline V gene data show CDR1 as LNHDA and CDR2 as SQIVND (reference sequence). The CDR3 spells CASRVLRTGGDGNQPQHF. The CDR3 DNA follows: TGTGCCAGTAGGGTCCTTCGGACAGGGGGCGATGGTAATCAGCCCCAGCATTTT.

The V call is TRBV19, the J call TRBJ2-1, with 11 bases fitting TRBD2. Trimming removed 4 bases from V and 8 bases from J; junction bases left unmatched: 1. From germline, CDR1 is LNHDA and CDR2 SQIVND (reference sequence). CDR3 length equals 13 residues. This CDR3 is CASSKGLADEQFF. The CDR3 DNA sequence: TGTGCCAGTAGTAAGGGACTAGCGGATGAGCAGTTCTTC. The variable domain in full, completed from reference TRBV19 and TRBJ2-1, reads DGGITQSPKYLFRKEGQNVTLSCEQNLNHDAMYWYRQDPGQGLRLIYYSQIVNDFQKGDIAEGYSVSREKKESFPLTVTSAQKNPTAFYLCASSKGLADEQFFGPGTRLTVL.

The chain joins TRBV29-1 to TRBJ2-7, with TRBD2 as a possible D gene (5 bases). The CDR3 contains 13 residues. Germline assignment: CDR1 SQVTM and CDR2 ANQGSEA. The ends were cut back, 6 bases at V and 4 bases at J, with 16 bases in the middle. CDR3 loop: CSVTGIGVYEQYF. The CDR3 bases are TGCAGCGTAACCGGGATCGGGGTGTACGAGCAGTACTTC.

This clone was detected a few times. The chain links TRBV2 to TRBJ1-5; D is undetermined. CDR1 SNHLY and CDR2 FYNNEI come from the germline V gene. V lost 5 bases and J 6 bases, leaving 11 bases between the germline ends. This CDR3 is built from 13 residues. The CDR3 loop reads CASSRGSGQPQHF. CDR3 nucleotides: TGTGCCAGCAGTCGCGGGAGCGGTCAGCCCCAGCATTTT.

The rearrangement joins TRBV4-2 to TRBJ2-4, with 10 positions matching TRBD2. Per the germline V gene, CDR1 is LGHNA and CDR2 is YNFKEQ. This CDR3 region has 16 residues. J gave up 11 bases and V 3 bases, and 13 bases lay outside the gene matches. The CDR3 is CASSHGLAVQEVVQYF. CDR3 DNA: TGTGCCAGCAGCCATGGACTAGCGGTCCAGGAGGTCGTTCAGTACTTC.

The CDR3 DNA is TGTGCCAGCAGCTCCGGACTAGCGGGAGATTACGAGCAGTACTTC. Protein sequence: CASSSGLAGDYEQYF. The chain is built from TRBV7-3 and TRBJ2-7; 13 bases agree with TRBD2. Germline-derived CDR1 and CDR2 are SGHTA and FQGTGA. Germline trimming cut 4 bases from V and 4 bases from J; bases unmatched to any gene: 4. This CDR3 has 15 residues.